The present T cell receptor (beta chain) was sequenced within a study of blood T cell repertoires in COVID-19. Study context: The study drew acute and convalescent COVID-19 samples from the United States, Italy and Spain. T cells, B-cell-depleted T cells, or PBMCs provided the cDNA or gDNA that served as material.

CDR1 is MNHEY, CDR2 SMNVEV, per germline (reference sequence). V shed 3 bases and J shed 0 bases, with 11 bases lying between them. The CDR3 is made up of 15 amino acids. This clone appeared once. Original processing notes: Nucleated cell counts were estimated from reference gene primer amplification. The data were produced by immunoSEQ multiplex PCR, yet TCRdb's version contains in-frame clones alone and is incomplete. Clonal size and the V and J genes are those of that table, whereas D and trimming came from the DNA. The table shows 140,000 or so clones, with around 87% occurring only once. The TCR was taken from a woman aged 45-65 years with active or convalescent COVID-19. The J gene is TRBJ1-1, the V gene TRBV27, with D possibly being TRBD1 (6 bases). Sequenced material: peripheral blood. CDR3 sequence (DNA): TGTGCCAGCAGTTTTTGGGCAGGGGTGAACACTGAAGCTTTCTTT. As protein: CASSFWAGVNTEAFF.